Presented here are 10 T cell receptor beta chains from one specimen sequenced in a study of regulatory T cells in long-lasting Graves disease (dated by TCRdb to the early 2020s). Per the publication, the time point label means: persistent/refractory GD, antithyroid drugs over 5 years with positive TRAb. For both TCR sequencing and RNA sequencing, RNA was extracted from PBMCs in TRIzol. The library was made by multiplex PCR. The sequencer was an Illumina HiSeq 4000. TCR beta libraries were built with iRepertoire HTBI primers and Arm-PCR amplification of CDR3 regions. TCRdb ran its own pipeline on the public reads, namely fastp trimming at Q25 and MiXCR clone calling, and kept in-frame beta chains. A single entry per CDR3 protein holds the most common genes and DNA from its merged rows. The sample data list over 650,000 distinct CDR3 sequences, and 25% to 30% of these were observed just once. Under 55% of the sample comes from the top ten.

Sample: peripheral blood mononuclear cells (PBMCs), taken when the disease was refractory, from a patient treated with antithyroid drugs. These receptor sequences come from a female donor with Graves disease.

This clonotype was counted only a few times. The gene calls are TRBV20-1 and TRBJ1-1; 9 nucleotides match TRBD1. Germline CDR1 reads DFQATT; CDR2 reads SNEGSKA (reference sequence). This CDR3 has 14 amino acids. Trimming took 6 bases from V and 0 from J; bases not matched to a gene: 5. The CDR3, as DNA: TGCAGTGCAAGGACAGGGGCCATGAACACTGAAGCTTTCTTT. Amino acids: CSARTGAMNTEAFF.

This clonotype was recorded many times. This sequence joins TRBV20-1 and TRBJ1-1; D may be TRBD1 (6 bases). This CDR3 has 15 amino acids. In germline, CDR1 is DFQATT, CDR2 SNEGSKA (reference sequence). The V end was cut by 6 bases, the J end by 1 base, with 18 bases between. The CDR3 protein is CSARLPQTGNTEAFF. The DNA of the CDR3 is TGCAGTGCGAGACTTCCACAGACAGGGAACACTGAAGCTTTCTTT.

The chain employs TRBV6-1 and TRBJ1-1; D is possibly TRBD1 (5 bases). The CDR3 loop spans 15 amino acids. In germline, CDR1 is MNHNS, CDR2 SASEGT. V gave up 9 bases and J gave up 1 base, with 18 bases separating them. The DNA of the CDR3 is TGTGCCAGTAAAAAACGCGGGGGGGGGAACACTGAAGCTTTCTTT. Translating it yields CASKKRGGGNTEAFF.

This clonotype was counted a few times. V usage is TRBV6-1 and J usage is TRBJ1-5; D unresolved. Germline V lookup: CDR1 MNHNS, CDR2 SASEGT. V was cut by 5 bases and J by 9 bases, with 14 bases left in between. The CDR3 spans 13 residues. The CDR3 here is CASSPNPRLPQHF. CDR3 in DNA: TGTGCCAGCAGTCCCAATCCGCGTTTGCCCCAGCATTTT.

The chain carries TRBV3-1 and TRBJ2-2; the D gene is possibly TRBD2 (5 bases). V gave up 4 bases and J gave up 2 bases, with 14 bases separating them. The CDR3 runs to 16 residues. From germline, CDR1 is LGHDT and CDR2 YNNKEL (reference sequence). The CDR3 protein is CASSPGRGSNTGELFF. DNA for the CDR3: TGTGCCAGCAGCCCTGGTCGTGGGAGCAACACCGGGGAGCTGTTTTTT.

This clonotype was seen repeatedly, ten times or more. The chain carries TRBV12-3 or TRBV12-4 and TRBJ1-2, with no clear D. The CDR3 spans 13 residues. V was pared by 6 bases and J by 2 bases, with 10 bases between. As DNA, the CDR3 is TGTGCCAGCAGAACTCACACAAACTATGGCTACACCTTC. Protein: CASRTHTNYGYTF.

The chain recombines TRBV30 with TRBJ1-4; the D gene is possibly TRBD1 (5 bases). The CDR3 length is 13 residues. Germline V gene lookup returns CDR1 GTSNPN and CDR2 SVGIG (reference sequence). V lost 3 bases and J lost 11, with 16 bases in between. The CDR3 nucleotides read TGTGCCTGGAGGGGAAATCAGGGAGGGAAACTGTTTTTT. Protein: CAWRGNQGGKLFF.

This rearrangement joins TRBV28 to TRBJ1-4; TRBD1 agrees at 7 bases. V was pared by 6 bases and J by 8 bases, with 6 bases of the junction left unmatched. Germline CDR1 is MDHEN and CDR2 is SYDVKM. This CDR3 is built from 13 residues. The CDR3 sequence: CASRTGVEEKLFF. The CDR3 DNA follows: TGTGCCAGCAGAACAGGGGTAGAGGAAAAACTGTTTTTT.

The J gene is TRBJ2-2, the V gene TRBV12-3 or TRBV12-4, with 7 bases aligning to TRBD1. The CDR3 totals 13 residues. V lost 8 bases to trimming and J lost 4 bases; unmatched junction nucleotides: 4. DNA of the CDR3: TGTGCCAGCCGGGACAGCCCCACCGGGGAGCTGTTTTTT. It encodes CASRDSPTGELFF.

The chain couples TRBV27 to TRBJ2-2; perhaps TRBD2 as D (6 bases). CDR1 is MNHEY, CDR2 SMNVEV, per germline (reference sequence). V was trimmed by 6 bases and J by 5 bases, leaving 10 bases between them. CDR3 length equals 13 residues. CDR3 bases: TGTGCCAGCAGACCCGGGACTACCGGGGAGCTGTTTTTT. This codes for CASRPGTTGELFF.